Listed here are 18 T cell receptor beta chains from one sample, sequenced in a study of beta chain features in type 1 diabetes (dated by TCRdb to 2017 to 2018). The paper's findings and limits, for the study overall: Type 1 diabetes patients showed a moderate but significant shortening of TCRB CDR3 length in all four CD4+ subsets.

Libraries were made using the immunoSEQ multiplex PCR assay. The entire amount of isolated RNA was reverse transcribed using the High Capacity cDNA Reverse Transcription Kit, so the sequenced TCRB transcripts were expressed ones. TCRdb obtained this table from immuneACCESS and retained in-frame rearrangements with V and J assigned. These tables miss some clones; where compared with another copy, unresolved V genes account for less than half of the shortfall, and the remainder is unexplained. In all, the sample holds around 150,000 clones, and approximately 10% of those were seen once. The ten largest make up 0.45% to 0.6% of the sample. These receptors' antigens are unknown. Sequenced sample: central memory CD4+ T cells from blood. The receptors were gathered from a man younger than 45 with type 1 diabetes.

This clone was observed at least ten times. The chain uses TRBV5-4 and TRBJ2-4, with 10 bases matching TRBD2. Germline assignment: CDR1 SGHNT and CDR2 YYREEE (reference sequence). The CDR3 spans 13 residues. With V trimmed by 6 bases and J by 7 bases, 4 bases remained unmatched. The DNA for the CDR3 is TGTGCCAGCAAAGCGGGAGGGGGTAACATTCAGTACTTC. Translated, it gives CASKAGGGNIQYF. The whole variable domain, remainder taken from reference TRBV5-4 and TRBJ2-4, is ETGVTQSPTHLIKTRGQQVTLRCSSQSGHNTVSWYQQALGQGPQFIFQYYREEENGRGNFPPRFSGLQFPNYSSELNVNALELDDSALYLCASKAGGGNIQYFGAGTRLSVL.

The rearrangement links TRBV5-1 to TRBJ2-3, with TRBD2 matching over 16 bases. Germline CDR1 SGHRS, CDR2 YFSETQ. This CDR3 is 19 amino acids long. The trim removed 1 base at V and 4 bases at J, leaving 9 bases unmatched. CDR3 in amino acids: CASSLLGTSGRAVADTQYF. Here the CDR3 DNA reads TGCGCCAGCAGCTTGCTAGGGACTAGCGGGAGGGCCGTTGCAGATACGCAGTATTTT.

The V call is TRBV19, the J call TRBJ1-5; perhaps TRBD1 as D (5 bases). Germline V CDR1 and CDR2: LNHDA, SQIVND (reference sequence). V was cut by 9 bases and J by 4 bases, with 13 bases left in between. The CDR3 covers 13 residues. The CDR3 region is CASKSGWNQPQHF. Here the CDR3 DNA reads TGTGCCAGCAAGTCAGGGTGGAATCAGCCCCAGCATTTT.

This clone was observed a few times. For the CDR3, the DNA is TGTGCCAGCAGCGTAGGCGGACAGCCGAACACTGAAGCTTTCTTT. This gives the protein CASSVGGQPNTEAFF. This chain connects TRBV9 to TRBJ1-1; a weak D match, TRBD1 (6 bases). The germline V gene encodes CDR1 SGDLS and CDR2 YYNGEE. V dropped 0 bases and J dropped 1 base, with 10 bases sitting between them. This CDR3 spans 15 amino acids.

The chain couples TRBV4-3 to TRBJ2-1, with 9 positions matching TRBD1. V gave up 1 base and J gave up 4 bases; unmatched junction bases: 14. The germline V gene encodes CDR1 LGHNA and CDR2 YSLEER. The CDR3 is 19 amino acids. CDR3 amino acids: CASSQVWGATGGEYNEQFF. CDR3 DNA: TGCGCCAGCAGCCAAGTGTGGGGTGCGACAGGGGGTGAGTACAATGAGCAGTTCTTC.

The J gene is TRBJ2-7, the V gene TRBV30; the D gene is possibly TRBD2 (5 bases). Trimming pared 3 bases from V and 3 bases from J, leaving 21 bases between. The CDR3 is 16 amino acids. Germline V gives CDR1 GTSNPN, CDR2 SVGIG (reference sequence). Here the CDR3 reads CAWSPRGGGPLYEQYF. The CDR3, as DNA: TGTGCCTGGAGCCCACGGGGTGGAGGCCCCCTCTACGAGCAGTACTTC.

This clone was seen only a few times. The sample carries other DNA sequences with the same CDR3. The rearrangement joins TRBV18 to TRBJ2-1, with D tentatively TRBD2 (5 bases). Trimming pared 2 bases from V and 0 bases from J, leaving 5 bases between. CDR1 and CDR2 from the germline V gene are KGHSH and LQKENI. The CDR3 spans 14 residues. The CDR3 DNA sequence: TGTGCCAGCTCACCAGCGGGCTCCTACAATGAGCAGTTCTTC. Translated: CASSPAGSYNEQFF.

The gene calls are TRBV19 and TRBJ2-7; possible D gene TRBD1, 6 bases. CDR1 and CDR2 from the germline V gene are LNHDA and SQIVND (reference sequence). Deletions cut 3 bases from V and 6 bases from J, with 15 bases between. The CDR3 runs to 14 residues. The DNA of the CDR3 is TGTGCCAGTAGTATTTCGGGAAGACAGGCCGAGCAGTACTTC. Its translation: CASSISGRQAEQYF.

The chain recombines TRBV11-2 with TRBJ2-1; 9 positions agree with TRBD2. CDR1 is SGHAT and CDR2 is FQNNGV in the germline V gene. The CDR3 runs 14 residues. The ends lost 6 bases at V and 0 bases at J; junction bases unmatched: 0. Written as DNA, the CDR3 is TGTGCCAGCAGTAGCGGGAGCTCCTACAATGAGCAGTTCTTC. Protein: CASSSGSSYNEQFF.

The chain has TRBV4-3 and TRBJ2-2; 9 bases are a match to TRBD2. CDR1 is LGHNA, CDR2 YSLEER, per germline. The V segment lost 1 base and the J segment 2 bases; nucleotides outside the gene matches: 8. The CDR3 contains 18 residues. The CDR3 region has the DNA TGCGCCAGCAGCCAAGCGTCAGGGCTAGCGGGAAACACCGGGGAGCTGTTTTTT. Translation: CASSQASGLAGNTGELFF.

The V and J genes are TRBV6-6 and TRBJ1-1; 7 bases match TRBD1. Germline CDR1 is MNHNY and CDR2 is SVGAGI (reference sequence). V gave up 8 bases and J gave up 4 bases; unmatched junction bases: 7. The CDR3 spans 13 residues. This CDR3 reads CASQETGPTEAFF. The CDR3 DNA reads as TGTGCCAGCCAAGAGACAGGGCCCACTGAAGCTTTCTTT.

This clone was seen repeatedly, ten times or more. The chain employs TRBV4-2 and TRBJ2-1; 11 bases fit TRBD2. Germline CDR1 and CDR2: LGHNA and YNFKEQ. Unmatched junction bases numbered 11, after V lost 5 bases and J lost 8 bases. This CDR3 comprises 16 residues. The CDR3 reads CASSALSGRAVDEQFF. The DNA of the CDR3 is TGTGCCAGCAGCGCCCTTAGCGGGAGGGCCGTGGATGAGCAGTTCTTC.

This clone has a handful of counts. This chain joins TRBV2 and TRBJ1-5; no definite D call. This CDR3 is built from 12 residues. Trimming cost V 4 bases and J 6 bases, with 7 bases left between them. Germline assignment: CDR1 SNHLY and CDR2 FYNNEI. CDR3 bases: TGTGCCAGCAGTGGGCCCCCTCAGCCCCAGCATTTT. Translated: CASSGPPQPQHF.

V usage is TRBV11-2 and J usage is TRBJ2-2; D ambiguous. Trimming took 1 base from V and 1 from J, leaving 7 bases between them. CDR3 length: 15 amino acids. Germline CDR1 and CDR2: SGHAT and FQNNGV. The CDR3 spells CASSLVSGNTGELFF. As DNA, the CDR3 is TGTGCCAGCAGCTTAGTATCGGGGAACACCGGGGAGCTGTTTTTT.

The V call is TRBV7-9, the J call TRBJ1-2, with D possibly TRBD1 on 5 matching bases. Per the germline V gene, CDR1 is SEHNR and CDR2 is FQNEAQ (reference sequence). The CDR3 length is 13 residues. The germline V and J ends were trimmed by 4 bases and 8 bases, with 14 bases remaining between them. The CDR3 here is CASSSQGAKGYTF. The CDR3 DNA reads TGTGCCAGCAGCTCGCAGGGTGCAAAAGGCTACACCTTC.

J is TRBJ2-2 and V is TRBV5-4, with 9 nucleotides matching TRBD1. The trim removed 4 bases at V and 6 bases at J, leaving 4 bases unmatched. Germline V gene data show CDR1 as SGHNT and CDR2 as YYREEE (reference sequence). There are 14 residues in the CDR3. As DNA, the CDR3 is TGTGCCAGCAGCCTCAGACAGGGGGCCGGGGAGCTGTTTTTT. Its protein product is CASSLRQGAGELFF.

This clone was detected a few times. The genes are TRBV7-9 and TRBJ1-4; D may be TRBD1 (5 bases). This CDR3 region has 17 residues. With 3 bases removed from V and 0 bases from J, the gap between germline ends came to 14 bases. Germline V gives CDR1 SEHNR, CDR2 FQNEAQ (reference sequence). CDR3 sequence reads: CASSFGRTPATNEKLFF. The CDR3 coding sequence is TGTGCCAGCAGCTTTGGGCGGACACCCGCAACTAATGAAAAACTGTTTTTT.

The chain is built from TRBV5-6 and TRBJ1-1, with 11 nucleotides matching TRBD1. Germline-derived CDR1 and CDR2 are SGHDT and YYEEEE. This CDR3 is 16 amino acids long. The V segment lost 3 bases and the J segment 11 bases; nucleotides outside the gene matches: 15. Here the CDR3 DNA reads TGTGCCAGCAGCTCGCAAGGACAGGGGGCGATTCGGTTGGCTTTCTTT. This codes for CASSSQGQGAIRLAFF.